The rows below give T cell receptor beta chains drawn from one sample of a study of T cells after yellow fever vaccination. One entry per CDR3 protein, called by TCRdb with MiXCR from the 5' RACE reads. The data contain 360,000 or so distinct CDR3 sequences, approximately 10% of them seen just once; the ten biggest clones take up roughly 18%. The source was PBMCs, collected on the day of the first yellow fever vaccination. These receptors were obtained from a man younger than 35 who received the YFV17D yellow fever vaccine. CDR3s include the opening cysteine and the closing phenylalanine or tryptophan. Each record gives: D gene, V gene, clone size, J gene, CDR3 DNA, CDR3 protein. The D gene is left open where the match is weak. Where a row states a size, it is once, few, many or the class of an expanded clone; other rows omit it.

>TRBD2|TRBV4-1|few|TRBJ2-1
TGCGCCAGCAGCCGGCCCGGGAGGGGGTCCTACAATGAGCAGTTCTTC
CASSRPGRGSYNEQFF
>.|TRBV2|.|TRBJ1-2
TGTGCCAGCAAATTTAGTACCGATGGCTACACCTTC
CASKFSTDGYTF
>.|TRBV4-3|.|TRBJ1-6
TGCGCCAGCAGCCAAGAGTGGGGGGGTAATTCACCCCTCCACTTT
CASSQEWGGNSPLHF
>.|TRBV24-1|few|TRBJ2-1
TGTGCCACCAGTGATTCGGTAGACCAGTTCTTC
CATSDSVDQFF
>.|TRBV19|.|TRBJ1-4
TGTGCCAGTAGTACCTACAGGACTAATGAAAAACTGTTTTTT
CASSTYRTNEKLFF
>TRBD1|TRBV4-1|.|TRBJ2-1
TGCGCCAGCAGCCAAGTCCGGGACAGGGGAAGCAATGAGCAGTTCTTC
CASSQVRDRGSNEQFF
>TRBD1|TRBV10-3|.|TRBJ1-1
TGTGCCATCAGCACAGGGGGGGAGGCTGAAGCTTTCTTT
CAISTGGEAEAFF
>.|TRBV7-2|many|TRBJ1-2
TGTGCCAGCAGCTCACAGTCCTATGGCTACACCTTC
CASSSQSYGYTF
>TRBD1|TRBV2|.|TRBJ1-5
TGTGCCAGCAGTTCAGACAGGGATCCCCAGCATTTT
CASSSDRDPQHF
>.|TRBV7-9|.|TRBJ1-4
TGTGCCAGCAGCTTACGGGACGGGAGGAATGAAAAACTGTTTTTT
CASSLRDGRNEKLFF
>.|TRBV7-2|few|TRBJ1-3
TGTGCCAGCAGCTTACGGGCCGCTGGAAACACCATATATTTT
CASSLRAAGNTIYF
>.|TRBV7-2|few|TRBJ1-2
TGTGCCAGCAGCTTTGCTGGGAGGGGTAATAACTATGGCTACACCTTC
CASSFAGRGNNYGYTF
>TRBD2|TRBV7-9|few|TRBJ2-2
TGTGCCAGTCGGGGGGGGACGACCACCGGGGAGCTGTTTTTT
CASRGGTTTGELFF
>TRBD1|TRBV4-3|few|TRBJ1-2
TGCGCCAGCAGCCAAGATCGCGCGGGACAGGGACTTGGCTACACCTTC
CASSQDRAGQGLGYTF
>.|TRBV12-3/TRBV12-4|few|TRBJ2-3
TGTGCCAGCCGGGACATCACAGATACGCAGTATTTT
CASRDITDTQYF
>.|TRBV5-1|.|TRBJ2-2
TGCGCCAGCAGCCTTACCCTAATGGCCGGGGAGCTGTTTTTT
CASSLTLMAGELFF
>.|TRBV19|.|TRBJ1-2
TGTGCCAGTACTATAAGTGGGGGCTTCGGCTACACCTTC
CASTISGGFGYTF
>.|TRBV7-9|few|TRBJ2-7
TGTGCCAGCAGCCTCGAGGTTTACGAGCAGTACTTC
CASSLEVYEQYF
>.|TRBV2|.|TRBJ2-7
TGTGCCAGCAGTGATAGGGCTCCGAGGCAGTACTTC
CASSDRAPRQYF
>TRBD2|TRBV28|.|TRBJ2-4
TGTGCCAGCAGTTTTTTAGCGGGGGGCACCAAAAACATTCAGTACTTC
CASSFLAGGTKNIQYF
>TRBD1|TRBV7-2|few|TRBJ2-4
TGTGCCAGCAGCTCCGACAGGGGGAGAAACATTCAGTACTTC
CASSSDRGRNIQYF
>TRBD1|TRBV9|few|TRBJ1-2
TGTGCCAGCAGCTGGGCCCAAGGGGGCAGTCGGGGCTATGGCTACACCTTC
CASSWAQGGSRGYGYTF
>.|TRBV5-8|.|TRBJ2-1
TGTGCCAGCAGCTTAGGGCAGTCCCTAGGCAATGAGCAGTTCTTC
CASSLGQSLGNEQFF
>.|TRBV6-2/TRBV6-3|few|TRBJ2-5
TGTGCCAGCAGACCCATCGGCGGGGCATCGCAAGAGACCCAGTACTTC
CASRPIGGASQETQYF
>TRBD1|TRBV7-9|few|TRBJ2-4
TGTGCCAGCAGCTTAGCCGGGACAGGGAAAAACATTCAGTACTTC
CASSLAGTGKNIQYF
>.|TRBV7-2|.|TRBJ2-3
TGTGCCAGCAGCTTGCCCACAGATACGCAGTATTTT
CASSLPTDTQYF
>.|TRBV10-3|few|TRBJ2-7
TGTGCCATCAGTGAGTCGGCAGGGGTTTGGTACGAGCAGTACTTC
CAISESAGVWYEQYF
>.|TRBV11-1|.|TRBJ1-2
TGTGCCAGCAGGGAGGCCGGGACGGGGGCCTGGAACAACTATGGCTACACCTTC
CASREAGTGAWNNYGYTF
>.|TRBV5-1|.|TRBJ2-5
TGCGCCAGCAGCCCGGACAGTGAGTACCAAGAGACCCAGTACTTC
CASSPDSEYQETQYF
>.|TRBV20-1|few|TRBJ1-4
TGCAGTGCTAGATCTCAGGGTGCAACTAATGAAAAACTGTTTTTT
CSARSQGATNEKLFF
>TRBD1|TRBV4-1|many|TRBJ1-3
TGCGCCAGCAGCCAACCTCCGGGACAGGGGTTACACACCATATATTTT
CASSQPPGQGLHTIYF
>.|TRBV18|few|TRBJ1-6
TGTGCCAGCTCATCCACCAACGGCTCACCCCTCCACTTT
CASSSTNGSPLHF
>TRBD2|TRBV5-1|few|TRBJ2-5
TGCGCCAGCAGCTTGGGGTCTAGCGGCCAAGAGACCCAGTACTTC
CASSLGSSGQETQYF
>.|TRBV18|.|TRBJ2-7
TGTGCCAGCTCACCAAGGTGGGGGACCGACTACGAGCAGTACTTC
CASSPRWGTDYEQYF
>TRBD2|TRBV5-6|few|TRBJ2-2
TGTGCCAGCAGCTTGGGGGGACTAGTTATCGGGGAGCTGTTTTTT
CASSLGGLVIGELFF
>TRBD2|TRBV25-1|few|TRBJ2-3
TGTGCCAGCAGTGAAGGACTAGCAGGAAACACAGATACGCAGTATTTT
CASSEGLAGNTDTQYF
>.|TRBV3-1|.|TRBJ1-1
TGTGCCTCCAGCCTCTTGCCAGCGAGTGGGGCTGAAGCTTTCTTT
CASSLLPASGAEAFF
>TRBD1|TRBV7-3|many|TRBJ2-2
TGTGCCAGCAGCTTCTCCGGACAGGGGGCGCGCAGCACCGGGGAGCTGTTTTTT
CASSFSGQGARSTGELFF
>.|TRBV12-3/TRBV12-4|.|TRBJ2-7
TGTGCCAGCAGTGCCGCGTGGGGCCCCTACGAGCAGTACTTC
CASSAAWGPYEQYF
>.|TRBV28|.|TRBJ1-4
TGTGCCAGCAGCCCCCACGGACCAGGTGAAAAACTGTTTTTT
CASSPHGPGEKLFF
>.|TRBV30|.|TRBJ1-5
TGTGCCTGGAGTGCAGGGTTTTATAGCAATCAGCCCCAGCATTTT
CAWSAGFYSNQPQHF
>.|TRBV7-2|few|TRBJ2-2
TGTGCCAGCAGCCGGGACCTCACCGGGGAGCTGTTTTTT
CASSRDLTGELFF
>TRBD2|TRBV20-1|.|TRBJ2-5
TGCAGTGCTAGAGATGGACTAGCGGCTCCAGAGACCCAGTACTTC
CSARDGLAAPETQYF
>TRBD1|TRBV6-5|.|TRBJ2-7
TGTGCCAGCAGTTATTCACAGGGGGCGCGGAACGAGCAGTACTTC
CASSYSQGARNEQYF
>.|TRBV7-2|.|TRBJ2-1
TGTGCCAGCAGCTTAGGGCCGCGGGGCGGCTCCTACAATGAGCAGTTCTTC
CASSLGPRGGSYNEQFF
>.|TRBV18|.|TRBJ1-4
TGTGCCAGCTCACCAAGGGGTGGAAAACTGTTTTTT
CASSPRGGKLFF
>.|TRBV24-1|few|TRBJ1-1
TGTGCCTCCACCACAGAAAATATGAACACTGAAGCTTTCTTT
CASTTENMNTEAFF
>.|TRBV20-1|few|TRBJ1-2
TGCAGTGCTGCCCCCCGGGGGCTCGACTATGGCTACACCTTC
CSAAPRGLDYGYTF
>TRBD1|TRBV6-1|few|TRBJ1-1
TGTGCCAGCAGAGAATGGGGACAGGGGAATGAAGCTTTCTTT
CASREWGQGNEAFF
>.|TRBV10-3|few|TRBJ2-3
TGTGCCATCAGGGCCGATCGAACAGATACGCAGTATTTT
CAIRADRTDTQYF
>.|TRBV18|many|TRBJ2-7
TGTGCCAGCTCACTATCCTCGGCAGCACCCTACGAGCAGTACTTC
CASSLSSAAPYEQYF
>.|TRBV7-9|once|TRBJ1-5
TGTGCCAGCAGCCTAGGCGGGGGGCGACAGCCCCAGCATTTT
CASSLGGGRQPQHF
>.|TRBV5-1|few|TRBJ2-2
TGCGCCAGCAGCTTGGTCCCCGGATCCAGAGGAAACACCGGGGAGCTGTTTTTT
CASSLVPGSRGNTGELFF